This entry describes one T cell receptor (beta chain). This sample is drawn from a study of blood T cell repertoires in COVID-19. Germline trimming cut 0 bases from V and 3 bases from J; bases unmatched to any gene: 3. The CDR3 extends over 16 amino acids. Per the germline V gene, CDR1 is SNHLY and CDR2 is FYNNEI. Authors' data handling: Using reference gene primer amplification, nucleated cell counts were estimated. The repertoire was sequenced with immunoSEQ multiplex PCR; TCRdb's copy has only in-frame clones and lacks some. V and J calls and clone size are as listed in that table; D and trimming were resolved from the DNA. Here the sample spans 190,000 or so clones, approximately 90% being singletons.

The sequenced material came from peripheral blood. This clonotype was sampled from a woman between 18 and 29 years old who had recovered from COVID-19. The rearrangement uses TRBV2 and TRBJ2-1; 9 bases agree with TRBD2. The CDR3 nucleotides read TGTGCCAGCAGTGAAGCGGCTAGCGGGATCTACAATGAGCAGTTCTTC. Translating it yields CASSEAASGIYNEQFF.